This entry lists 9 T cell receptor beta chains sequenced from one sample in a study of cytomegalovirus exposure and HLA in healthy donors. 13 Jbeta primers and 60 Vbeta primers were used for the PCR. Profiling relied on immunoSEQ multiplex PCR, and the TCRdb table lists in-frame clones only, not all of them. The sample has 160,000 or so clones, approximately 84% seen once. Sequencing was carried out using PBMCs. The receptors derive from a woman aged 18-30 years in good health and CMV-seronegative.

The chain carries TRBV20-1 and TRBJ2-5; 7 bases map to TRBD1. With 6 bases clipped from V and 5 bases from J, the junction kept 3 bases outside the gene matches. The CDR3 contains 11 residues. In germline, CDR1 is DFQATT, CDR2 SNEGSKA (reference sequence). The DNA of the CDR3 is TGCAGTGCCACAGGGGCCGAGACCCAGTACTTC. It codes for CSATGAETQYF.

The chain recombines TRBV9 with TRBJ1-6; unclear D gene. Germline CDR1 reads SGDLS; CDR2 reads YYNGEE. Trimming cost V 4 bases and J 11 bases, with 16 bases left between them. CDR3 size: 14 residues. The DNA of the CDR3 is TGTGCCAGCAGCCCCCATGAGAGTACGACACCCCTCCACTTT. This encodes CASSPHESTTPLHF.

The CDR3 sequence is CASSRGVGTGAHEQYF. The CDR3 nucleotides are TGCGCCAGCAGCAGGGGTGTCGGGACAGGGGCCCACGAGCAGTACTTC. The genes are TRBV5-1 and TRBJ2-7; 10 bases align to TRBD1. Germline CDR1 reads SGHRS; CDR2 reads YFSETQ. There are 16 residues in the CDR3. The trim removed 4 bases at V and 5 bases at J, leaving 12 bases unmatched.

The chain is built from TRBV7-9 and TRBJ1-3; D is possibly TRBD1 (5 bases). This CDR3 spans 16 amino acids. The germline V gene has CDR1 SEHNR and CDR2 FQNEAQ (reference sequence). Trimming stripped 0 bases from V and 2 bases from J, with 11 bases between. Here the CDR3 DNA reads TGTGCCAGCAGCTTAGCGGATTCGGGGGCTGGAAACACCATATATTTT. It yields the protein CASSLADSGAGNTIYF.

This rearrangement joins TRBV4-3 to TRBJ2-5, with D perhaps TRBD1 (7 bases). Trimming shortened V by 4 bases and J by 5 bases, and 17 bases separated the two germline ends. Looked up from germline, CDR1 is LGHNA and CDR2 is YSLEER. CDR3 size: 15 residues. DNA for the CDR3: TGCGCCAGCAGCCCTCGGGGGCAGGGGGGTGAGACCCAGTACTTC. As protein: CASSPRGQGGETQYF.

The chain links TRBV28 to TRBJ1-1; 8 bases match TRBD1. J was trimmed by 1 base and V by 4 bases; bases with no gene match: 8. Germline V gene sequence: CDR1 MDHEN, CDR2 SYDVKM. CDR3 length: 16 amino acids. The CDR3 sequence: CASSSLPGQGNTEAFF. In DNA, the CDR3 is TGTGCCAGCAGTTCTTTACCCGGACAGGGGAACACTGAAGCTTTCTTT.

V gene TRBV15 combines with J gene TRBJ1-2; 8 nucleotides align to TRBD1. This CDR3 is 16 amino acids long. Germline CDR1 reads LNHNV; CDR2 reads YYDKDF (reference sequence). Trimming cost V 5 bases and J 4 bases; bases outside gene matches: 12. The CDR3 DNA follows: TGTGCCACCAGCCCAGGGGGACAGGAGGATGGCTATGGCTACACCTTC. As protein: CATSPGGQEDGYGYTF.

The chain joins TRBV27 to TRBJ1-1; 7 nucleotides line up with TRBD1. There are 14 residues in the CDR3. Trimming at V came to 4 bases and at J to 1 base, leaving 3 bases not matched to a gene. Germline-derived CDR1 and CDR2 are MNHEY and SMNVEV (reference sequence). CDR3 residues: CASSSGQSNTEAFF. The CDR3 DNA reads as TGTGCCAGCAGTTCGGGACAGTCGAACACTGAAGCTTTCTTT.

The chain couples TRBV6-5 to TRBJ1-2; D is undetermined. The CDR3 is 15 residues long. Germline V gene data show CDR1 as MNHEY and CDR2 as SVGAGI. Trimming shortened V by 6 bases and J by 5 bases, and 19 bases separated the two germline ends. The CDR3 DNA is TGTGCCAGCAGAATTACAGATTCCTTTGGGTATGGCTACACCTTC. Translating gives CASRITDSFGYGYTF.